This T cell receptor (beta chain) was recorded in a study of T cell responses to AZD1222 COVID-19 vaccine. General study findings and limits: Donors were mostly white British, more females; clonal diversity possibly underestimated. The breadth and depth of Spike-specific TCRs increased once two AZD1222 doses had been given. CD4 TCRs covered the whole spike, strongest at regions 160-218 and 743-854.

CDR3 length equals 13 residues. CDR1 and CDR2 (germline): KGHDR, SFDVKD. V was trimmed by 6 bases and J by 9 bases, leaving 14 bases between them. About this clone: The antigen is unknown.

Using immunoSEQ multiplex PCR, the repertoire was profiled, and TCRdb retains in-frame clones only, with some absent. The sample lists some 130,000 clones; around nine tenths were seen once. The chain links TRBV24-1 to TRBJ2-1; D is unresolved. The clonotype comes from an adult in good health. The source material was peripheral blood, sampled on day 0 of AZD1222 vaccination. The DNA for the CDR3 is TGTGCCACCAGTTCCCGTTTTATTGGTGAGCAGTTCTTC. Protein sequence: CATSSRFIGEQFF.